These 25 T cell receptor beta chains were sequenced from one sample in a study of blood T cells in healthy people across ages. Using a J-beta primer mix together with a sample-barcoded 5' primer, a second PCR was run for roughly 7 to 12 cycles. Each CDR3 protein is one row after TCRdb ran MiXCR on the 5' RACE reads. The top ten clones hold 2% to 2.5% of a sample with roughly 1,800,000 distinct CDR3 sequences, roughly 52% of them seen once. Sequencing input: blood. Source of these receptors: a middle-aged woman in good health.

The J gene is TRBJ2-7, the V gene TRBV27; TRBD1 matches 12 bases. V dropped 6 bases and J dropped 12; count of bases not matched to a gene: 12. CDR3 length equals 14 residues. Germline-derived CDR1 and CDR2 are MNHEY and SMNVEV (reference sequence). The CDR3 region is CASRGTGGVETRYF. DNA for the CDR3: TGTGCCAGCAGGGGGACAGGGGGCGTGGAGACCCGGTACTTC.

This clonotype was recorded many times. This sequence joins TRBV6-2 or TRBV6-3 and TRBJ2-7, with D unclear. The CDR3 contains 15 residues. CDR1 MNHEY and CDR2 SVGEGT come from the germline V gene. With 6 bases removed from V and 5 bases from J, the gap between germline ends came to 20 bases. CDR3: CASSPHKEVRDEQYF. CDR3 in DNA: TGTGCCAGCAGCCCCCACAAGGAAGTTCGCGACGAGCAGTACTTC.

There are a few counts of this clonotype. The CDR3 DNA reads TGTGCCACCCACAGACAGTCGGGACACCGGTTCTCTGGGGCCAACGTCCTGACTTTC. The encoded protein is CATHRQSGHRFSGANVLTF. The gene calls are TRBV2 and TRBJ2-6, with D possibly being TRBD1 (6 bases). V shed 10 bases and J shed 0 bases, with 25 bases lying between them. This CDR3 is built from 19 residues. Germline V CDR1 and CDR2: SNHLY, FYNNEI.

This clonotype has only a few counts. The chain joins TRBV4-2 to TRBJ2-3, with 7 bases aligning to TRBD1. The V segment lost 1 base and the J segment 1 base; nucleotides outside the gene matches: 5. CDR1 and CDR2 from the germline V gene are LGHNA and YNFKEQ. The length of the CDR3 is 16 residues. CDR3: CASSQGLTGGTDTQYF. The CDR3 DNA reads TGTGCCAGCAGCCAAGGTCTCACAGGGGGCACAGATACGCAGTATTTT.

CDR3: CATSDFLSLTDTQYF. For the CDR3, the DNA is TGTGCCACCAGTGATTTTTTGTCCCTCACAGATACGCAGTATTTT. V and J are TRBV24-1 and TRBJ2-3, with unresolved D. Germline-derived CDR1 and CDR2 are KGHDR and SFDVKD. CDR3 size: 15 residues. The V end was cut by 1 base, the J end by 2 bases, with 9 bases between.

This clonotype was seen many times. The CDR3: CSVRGTGGLQTYEQYF. The CDR3 nucleotides read TGCAGCGTCCGTGGGACAGGGGGCCTTCAAACCTACGAGCAGTACTTC. The rearrangement joins TRBV29-1 to TRBJ2-7; 12 nucleotides align to TRBD1. The CDR3 length is 16 residues. Germline V gives CDR1 SQVTM, CDR2 ANQGSEA. V gave up 6 bases and J gave up 2 bases; unmatched junction bases: 11.

V usage is TRBV12-3 or TRBV12-4 and J usage is TRBJ1-1; 9 bases map to TRBD1. V lost 5 bases, J lost 8 bases, and 12 bases stayed unmatched. CDR3 size: 15 residues. CDR3 in amino acids: CASSMSTGGSSEAFF. CDR3 nucleotide sequence: TGTGCCAGCAGTATGTCGACAGGGGGGTCGTCCGAAGCTTTCTTT.

The chain joins TRBV10-3 to TRBJ2-2; 14 nucleotides line up with TRBD2. CDR3 length equals 14 residues. V lost 10 bases, J lost 6 bases, and 4 bases stayed unmatched. Germline CDR1 and CDR2: ENHRY and SYGVKD. DNA of the CDR3: TGTGCCAGCCGGGGACTAGCGGGAGCCGGGGAGCTGTTTTTT. Residues: CASRGLAGAGELFF.

This clonotype was counted between two and nine times. The chain has TRBV5-1 and TRBJ1-2, with 7 bases lining up with TRBD1. Germline values: CDR1 SGHRS, CDR2 YFSETQ. This CDR3 is 15 amino acids long. J was trimmed by 3 bases and V by 3 bases; bases with no gene match: 8. The DNA for the CDR3 is TGCGCCAGCAGCTGGAACAGGGGAGAGGACTATGGCTACACCTTC. As protein: CASSWNRGEDYGYTF.

Only a few counts were recorded for this clonotype. The CDR3 here is CASSQGWVGANVLTF. The CDR3 nucleotides read TGTGCCAGCAGCCAAGGTTGGGTCGGGGCCAACGTCCTGACTTTC. The gene calls are TRBV14 and TRBJ2-6; D unclear. The CDR3 loop spans 15 amino acids. Germline lookup yields CDR1 SGHDN and CDR2 FVKESK. Trimming removed 1 base at V and 4 bases at J, with 8 bases between.

There are a few counts of this clonotype. The chain is built from TRBV13 and TRBJ2-7, with TRBD1 matching over 9 bases. CDR1 is PRHDT and CDR2 is FYEKMQ in the germline V gene (reference sequence). V dropped 2 bases and J dropped 5; count of bases not matched to a gene: 4. The CDR3 loop spans 14 amino acids. CDR3 nucleotide sequence: TGTGCCAGCAGCTTAAGGACAGGGGCTCACGAGCAGTACTTC. Translating gives CASSLRTGAHEQYF.

This rearrangement joins TRBV20-1 to TRBJ1-1; D perhaps matches TRBD1 (5 bases). CDR1 is DFQATT and CDR2 is SNEGSKA in the germline V gene (reference sequence). The CDR3 runs 12 residues. V was trimmed by 1 base and J by 7 bases, leaving 10 bases between them. The CDR3 region has the DNA TGCAGTGCTAGAGGTGGGGGGGGTGAAGCTTTCTTT. Its protein is CSARGGGGEAFF.

This clonotype was observed a handful of times. The V gene is TRBV4-1, the J gene TRBJ2-3; 14 nucleotides line up with TRBD2. The CDR3 spans 19 residues. Germline trimming cut 0 bases from V and 2 bases from J; bases unmatched to any gene: 7. From germline, CDR1 is MGHRA and CDR2 YSYEKL. DNA for the CDR3: TGCGCCAGCAGCCAAGATGGGGGACTAGCGGGGGCGGTCACAGATACGCAGTATTTT. Amino acid sequence: CASSQDGGLAGAVTDTQYF.

The V and J genes are TRBV7-2 and TRBJ2-2, with a tentative D call TRBD2 (6 bases). The CDR3 sequence is 14 residues long. Germline V lookup: CDR1 SGHTA, CDR2 FQGNSA. V was cut by 2 bases and J by 7 bases, with 11 bases left in between. This chain's CDR3 is CASSLYLRDGELFF. CDR3 nucleotides: TGTGCCAGCAGCTTATACCTGCGGGACGGGGAGCTGTTTTTT.

The J gene is TRBJ1-1, the V gene TRBV15; possible D gene TRBD1, 6 bases. The germline V and J ends were trimmed by 3 bases and 1 base, with 12 bases remaining between them. The CDR3 consists of 15 residues. Germline CDR1 is LNHNV and CDR2 is YYDKDF (reference sequence). The CDR3 DNA reads TGTGCCACCAGCAGCCCGGACAGAGAGAACACTGAAGCTTTCTTT. This codes for CATSSPDRENTEAFF.

This clonotype was recorded a few times. This rearrangement joins TRBV6-5 to TRBJ2-5, with D perhaps matching TRBD2 (5 bases). The CDR3 covers 16 residues. Germline CDR1 reads MNHEY; CDR2 reads SVGAGI. V lost 0 bases, J lost 2 bases, and 13 bases lay in between. For the CDR3, the DNA is TGTGCCAGCAGTTACTCGAATCGGGGTGTTCAAGAGACCCAGTACTTC. Amino acids: CASSYSNRGVQETQYF.

With regard to this clonotype: The junction departs from the called germline gene at one end, perhaps through a read error. V usage is TRBV6-1 and J usage is TRBJ2-6; possible D gene TRBD2, 5 bases. Germline V CDR1 and CDR2: MNHNS, SASEGT. CDR3 size: 16 residues. CDR3 amino acids: CASSEARIAGANVLTF. The CDR3 DNA is TGCGCCAGCAGTGAAGCTAGGATAGCGGGGGCCAACGTCCTGACTTTC.

This sequence joins TRBV6-2 or TRBV6-3 and TRBJ1-2, with D hard to call. The CDR3 is 12 residues long. V lost 7 bases and J lost 4, with 10 bases in between. Germline CDR1 and CDR2: MNHEY and SVGEGT. DNA for the CDR3: TGTGCCAGCAACAAGGACGGCTATGGCTACACCTTC. This sequence encodes CASNKDGYGYTF.

The CDR3 spells CAREGENNEQFF. CDR3 nucleotide sequence: TGTGCTCGGGAGGGGGAGAACAATGAGCAGTTCTTC. V and J are TRBV7-9 and TRBJ2-1, with 8 positions matching TRBD2. Per germline, CDR1 SEHNR and CDR2 FQNEAQ (reference sequence). This CDR3 is built from 12 residues.

The chain links TRBV6-2 or TRBV6-3 to TRBJ2-2, with 12 bases identical to TRBD1. The CDR3 is 16 amino acids. The germline V gene encodes CDR1 MNHEY and CDR2 SVGEGT. The J segment lost 6 bases and the V segment lost 10 bases, leaving 12 bases of the junction unmatched. CDR3 sequence: CATLPWDRGLPGELFF. The CDR3 DNA reads TGTGCCACCTTACCTTGGGACAGGGGGCTCCCCGGGGAGCTGTTTTTT.

A few counts support this clonotype. The chain is built from TRBV20-1 and TRBJ1-2; 9 bases line up with TRBD1. The junction had 3 bases not matched to a gene; V was cut back by 4 bases and J by 3 bases. The CDR3 is 13 residues long. The germline gives CDR1 DFQATT, CDR2 SNEGSKA (reference sequence). CDR3 protein: CSATRDRDYGYTF. The DNA of the CDR3 is TGCAGTGCTACCCGGGACAGGGACTATGGCTACACCTTC.

This clonotype was observed once. The genes are TRBV20-1 and TRBJ2-5; maybe TRBD2 (6 bases). V lost 2 bases, J lost 11 bases, and 15 bases lay in between. Germline-derived CDR1 and CDR2 are DFQATT and SNEGSKA (reference sequence). The CDR3 extends over 12 amino acids. CDR3: CSARRYGGEQYF. The DNA for the CDR3 is TGCAGTGCTAGAAGATACGGGGGTGAGCAGTACTTC.

This chain connects TRBV28 to TRBJ1-2, with TRBD1 matching over 9 bases. CDR1 is MDHEN and CDR2 is SYDVKM in the germline V gene. This CDR3 contains 13 residues. The J segment lost 4 bases and the V segment lost 6 bases, leaving 3 bases of the junction unmatched. In nucleotides, the CDR3 is TGTGCCAGCAGAACAGGGGGCGTCTATGGCTACACCTTC. Its translation is CASRTGGVYGYTF.

This clonotype was detected a few times. The chain recombines TRBV27 with TRBJ1-6, with D maybe TRBD1 (6 bases). This CDR3 comprises 17 residues. The germline V and J ends were trimmed by 7 bases and 7 bases, with 23 bases remaining between them. CDR1 MNHEY and CDR2 SMNVEV come from the germline V gene (reference sequence). CDR3 region: CASTIEGGAIPNSPLHF. The CDR3 bases are TGTGCCAGCACCATCGAAGGGGGGGCGATCCCAAATTCACCCCTCCACTTT.

The gene calls are TRBV9 and TRBJ2-3; TRBD2 agrees at 11 bases. CDR1 and CDR2 (germline): SGDLS, YYNGEE. V lost 2 bases, J lost 2 bases, and 10 bases stayed unmatched. This CDR3 region has 18 residues. The CDR3 region is CASSVASGGTSFTDTQYF. DNA for the CDR3: TGTGCCAGCAGCGTGGCTAGCGGGGGGACATCATTCACAGATACGCAGTATTTT.